The source of this T cell receptor (beta chain) is a study of chemoradiotherapy in HPV16-positive cancers (dated by TCRdb to between 2022 and 2023). Regarding the research as a whole: Functional T-cell assays on cells from a couple of HPV16-positive patients defined candidate HPV-specific T-cell clones and common TCR motifs. The study set out to ask whether T-cell immunity against the HPV oncoproteins E6 and E7 changes over the course of chemoradiotherapy and whether that immunity affects survival. The candidate HPV-specific TCRs and motifs were subsequently tracked in TCR repertoires obtained from 65 to 95 patients with HPV-related cancers. The research as a whole found: Only two HPV16-positive patients were used to derive the functional definition of HPV-specific T cells, and the survival association was reported for HPV16-positive patients. Improved recurrence-free survival in HPV16-positive patients was associated with expansion of HPV-responsive T cells during chemoradiotherapy. Expansion of candidate HPV-specific clones and E7-related TCR motifs was observed in the tumor microenvironment during treatment, whereas no such expansion was observed for non-HPV-specific T cells.

Receptor libraries were prepared by the immunoSEQ multiplex PCR assay. TCRdb carries this immuneACCESS record with in-frame sequences only. Its versions omit some clonotypes, under half of them owing to an unresolved V gene in the studies checked, with the rest unexplained. For this sample the table gives approximately 5,400 clones, of which about 86% were detected only once. The biggest ten clones account for around 2% of the sample. Unmatched junction bases come to 7, with V trimmed by 0 bases and J by 5 bases. From cysteine to phenylalanine, the CDR3 is 16 amino acids long. Of all the DNA, just the CDR3 is kept, 48 bases in frame from base 1. Sequences MNHEY (CDR1) and SMNVEV (CDR2) are obtained from the germline V gene (reference sequence). Because repertoires were sampled repeatedly during chemoradiotherapy, clonal expansion in the tumor microenvironment could be followed. On this clone itself: Its specific antigen is unknown. No base qualities exist here, and no much larger clone lies one base off it.

Here the chain combines TRBV27 and TRBJ2-1; 7 bases in the middle match TRBD2. The sequence came from a human donor with HPV-associated anogenital cancer. The sequencing here drew on tumor tissue, taken from a patient who underwent chemoradiotherapy. The CDR3 region has the sequence CASSLSSSGGHNEQFF. The DNA is as follows: TGTGCCAGCAGTTTATCATCTAGCGGTGGGCACAATGAGCAGTTCTTC.